This TCR beta chain was recovered during a study of control samples from healthy donors and cancer patients. This CDR3 spans 15 amino acids. The V gene end was trimmed by 4 bases and the J gene end by 2 bases; junction bases not matched to a gene: 4. Germline V gene data show CDR1 as LNHDA and CDR2 as SQIVND (reference sequence). Here immunoSEQ multiplex PCR was the method, and the copy in TCRdb shows in-frame clones only, minus some. Counted here are 130,000 or so clones, around 90% occurring once; the ten biggest clones make up approximately 7.2%. The chain uses TRBV19 and TRBJ1-4; 7 bases are a match to TRBD1. The sequence came from a man younger than 30 in good health. The sequenced material came from blood. CDR3 loop: CASSTTGATNEKLFF. The CDR3, as DNA: TGTGCCAGTAGTACTACAGGGGCGACTAATGAAAAACTGTTTTTT.